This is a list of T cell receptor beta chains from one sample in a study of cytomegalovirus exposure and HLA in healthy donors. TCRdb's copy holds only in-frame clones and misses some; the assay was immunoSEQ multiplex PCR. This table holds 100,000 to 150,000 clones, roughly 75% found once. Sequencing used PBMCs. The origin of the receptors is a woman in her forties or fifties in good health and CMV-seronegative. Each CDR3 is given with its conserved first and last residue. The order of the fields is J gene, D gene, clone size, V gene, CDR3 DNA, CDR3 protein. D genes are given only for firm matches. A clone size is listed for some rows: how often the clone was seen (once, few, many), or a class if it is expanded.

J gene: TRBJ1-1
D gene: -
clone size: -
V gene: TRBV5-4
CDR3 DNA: TGTGCCAGCAGCTTGGAGCTAATGAACACTGAAGCTTTCTTT
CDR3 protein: CASSLELMNTEAFF

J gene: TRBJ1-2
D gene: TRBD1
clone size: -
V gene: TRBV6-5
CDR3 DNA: TGTGCCAGCAGAAGGACAGGGGAGGATGGCTACACCTTC
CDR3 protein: CASRRTGEDGYTF

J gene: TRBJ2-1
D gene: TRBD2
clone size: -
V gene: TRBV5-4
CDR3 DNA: TGTGCCAGCGGCCCACCGGGACTAGCTCTTGGGGAGCAGTTCTTC
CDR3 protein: CASGPPGLALGEQFF

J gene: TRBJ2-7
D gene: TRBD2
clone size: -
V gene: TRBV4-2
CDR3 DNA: TGTGCCAGCAGCCAAAATAGTATAGCGGGACCCTACGAGCAGTACTTC
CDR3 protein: CASSQNSIAGPYEQYF

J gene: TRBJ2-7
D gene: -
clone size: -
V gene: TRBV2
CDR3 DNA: TGTGCCAGCAGGGGGGCTAGCGGACCATCCTACGAGCAGTACTTC
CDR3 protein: CASRGASGPSYEQYF

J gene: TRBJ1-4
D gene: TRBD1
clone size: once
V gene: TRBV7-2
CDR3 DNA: TGTGCCAGCAGCGTTCCGGGACAGAGTCTTAATGAAAAACTGTTTTTT
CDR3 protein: CASSVPGQSLNEKLFF

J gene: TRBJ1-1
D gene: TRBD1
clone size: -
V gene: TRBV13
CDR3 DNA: TGTGCCAGCAGCCCGGGACAGGGGGCACCTGAAGCTTTCTTT
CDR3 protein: CASSPGQGAPEAFF

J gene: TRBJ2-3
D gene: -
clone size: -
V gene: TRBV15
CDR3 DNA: TGTGCCACCAGCAGAGCGAGCGCAAACACAGATACGCAGTATTTT
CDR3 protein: CATSRASANTDTQYF

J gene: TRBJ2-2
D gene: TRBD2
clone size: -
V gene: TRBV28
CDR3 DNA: TGTGCCTCATCCGGGACTAGCGGGAGAACGAACACCGGGGAGCTGTTTTTT
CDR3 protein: CASSGTSGRTNTGELFF

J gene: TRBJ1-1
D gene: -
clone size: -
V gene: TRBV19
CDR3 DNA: TGTGCCAGTAGCTGGCGGGGTACTGAAGCTTTCTTT
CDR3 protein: CASSWRGTEAFF

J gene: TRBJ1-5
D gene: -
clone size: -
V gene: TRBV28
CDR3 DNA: TGTGCCAGCAGCCCCGCGGGCAGCAATCAGCCCCAGCATTTT
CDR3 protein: CASSPAGSNQPQHF

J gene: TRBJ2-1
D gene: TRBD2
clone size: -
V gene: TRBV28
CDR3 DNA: TGTGCCAGCAGTTCGAGAGGGACTAGCGGCTCGGAGGAGCAGTTCTTC
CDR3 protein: CASSSRGTSGSEEQFF

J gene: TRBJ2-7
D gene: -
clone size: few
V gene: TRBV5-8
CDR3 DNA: TGTGCCAGCAGCAGCACCCACAGGTTTAAGCAGTACTTC
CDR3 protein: CASSSTHRFKQYF

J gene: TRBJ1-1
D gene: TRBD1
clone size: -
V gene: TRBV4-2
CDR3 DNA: TGTGCCAGCAGCCAGAGTCCCGGGACAGACACTGAAGCTTTCTTT
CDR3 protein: CASSQSPGTDTEAFF

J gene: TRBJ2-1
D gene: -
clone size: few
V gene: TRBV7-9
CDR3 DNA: TGTGCCAGCAGCTTGATGCGGGGTGATTACTTGTCGTACAATGAGCAGTTCTTC
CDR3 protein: CASSLMRGDYLSYNEQFF

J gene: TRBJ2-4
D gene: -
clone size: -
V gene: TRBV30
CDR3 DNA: TGTGCCTGGTCAGAGGGAGGCATTCAGTACTTC
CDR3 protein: CAWSEGGIQYF

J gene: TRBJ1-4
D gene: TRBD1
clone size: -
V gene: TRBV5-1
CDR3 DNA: TGCGCCAGCAGCGGTAACAGGGGGATCGGAGAAAAACTGTTTTTT
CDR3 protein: CASSGNRGIGEKLFF

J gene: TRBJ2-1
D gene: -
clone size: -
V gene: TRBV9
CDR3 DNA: TGTGCCAGCAGCGTAATAGGGGGCAATGAGCAGTTCTTC
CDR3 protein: CASSVIGGNEQFF

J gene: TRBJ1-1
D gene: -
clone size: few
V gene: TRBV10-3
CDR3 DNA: TGTGCCATCAGTGCGGACACCGAAGCTTTCTTT
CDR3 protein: CAISADTEAFF

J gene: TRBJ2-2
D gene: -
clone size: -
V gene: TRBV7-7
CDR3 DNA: TGTGCTAGCAGCTTATCGTCTAGCGGGGAGCTGTTTTTT
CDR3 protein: CASSLSSSGELFF

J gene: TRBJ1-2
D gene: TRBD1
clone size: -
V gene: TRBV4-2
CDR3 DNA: TGTGCCAGCAGCCAACTCGACAGGGAGTCTAATGGCTACACCTTC
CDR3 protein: CASSQLDRESNGYTF

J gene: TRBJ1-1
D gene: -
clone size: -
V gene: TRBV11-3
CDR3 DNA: TGTGCCAGCAGCCCCGCGCAGAACACTGAAGCTTTCTTT
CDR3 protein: CASSPAQNTEAFF

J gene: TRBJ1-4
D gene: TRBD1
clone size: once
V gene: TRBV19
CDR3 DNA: TGTGCCAGTAGTATGGGACAGGGGGAAGAAAAACTGTTTTTT
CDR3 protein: CASSMGQGEEKLFF

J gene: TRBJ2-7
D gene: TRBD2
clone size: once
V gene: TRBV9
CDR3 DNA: TGTGCCAGCAGCGTAGGTGGGGGAGAGGGACTAGCGGGCTACGAGCAGTACTTC
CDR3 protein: CASSVGGGEGLAGYEQYF

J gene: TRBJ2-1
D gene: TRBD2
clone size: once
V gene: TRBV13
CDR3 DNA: TGTGCCAGCAGCCTCGGACTAGCGGGAGGCAATGAGCAGTTCTTC
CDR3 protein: CASSLGLAGGNEQFF